This TCR beta chain was documented in a study of blood T cells in healthy people across ages. With a J-beta primer mix and a sample-barcoded 5' primer, a second PCR ran about 7 to 12 cycles. All samples gave at least 2.5 million CDR3-containing paired-end reads. TCRdb itself ran the 5' RACE reads through MiXCR, one entry per CDR3 protein. This sample has about 730,000 distinct CDR3 sequences, with more than 40% found just once. The CDR3 is made up of 13 amino acids. Germline-derived CDR1 and CDR2 are DFQATT and SNEGSKA (reference sequence). The V and J ends lost 5 bases and 6 bases, in that order; junction bases with no gene match: 7.

Material: blood. The genes are TRBV20-1 and TRBJ2-7, with TRBD2 matching over 10 bases. The clonotype originates from a woman in her sixties or seventies in good health. In DNA form, the CDR3 reads TGCAGTGCTCAGGACAGCGGGAGGGGCGAGCAGTACTTC. Translating gives CSAQDSGRGEQYF.